The entry below describes one T cell receptor (beta chain). The data stem from a study of blood T cell repertoires in COVID-19. About the research overall: T cells, B-cell-depleted T cells, or PBMCs supplied cDNA or gDNA.

This CDR3 is built from 13 residues. Germline V gene data show CDR1 as SGDLS and CDR2 as YYNGEE. V dropped 0 bases and J dropped 8 bases, with 10 bases sitting between them. Under the authors' procedure: Counts of nucleated cells, estimated from reference gene primer amplification, were obtained. Clones were read by immunoSEQ multiplex PCR, and TCRdb kept only the in-frame ones, dropping some. D and trimming come from the DNA, and the V and J calls and clone size come from that table. The sample includes roughly 150,000 clones, over 70% seen only once; the top ten take approximately 18%. This receptor was taken from a woman in her 70s who had recovered from COVID-19. The chain is built from TRBV9 and TRBJ2-3; unclear D gene. Sequencing was performed on peripheral blood. The CDR3 DNA is TGTGCCAGCAGCGTAGACCCGTCAGGTACGCAGTATTTT. It encodes CASSVDPSGTQYF.